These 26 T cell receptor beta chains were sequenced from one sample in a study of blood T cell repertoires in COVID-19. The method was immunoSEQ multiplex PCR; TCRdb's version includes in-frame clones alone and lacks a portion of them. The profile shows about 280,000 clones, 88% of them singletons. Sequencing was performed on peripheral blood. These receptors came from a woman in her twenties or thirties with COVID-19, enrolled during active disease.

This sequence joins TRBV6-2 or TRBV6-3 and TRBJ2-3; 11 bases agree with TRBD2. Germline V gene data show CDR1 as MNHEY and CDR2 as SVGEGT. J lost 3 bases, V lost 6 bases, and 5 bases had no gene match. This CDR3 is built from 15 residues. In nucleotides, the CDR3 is TGTGCCAGCAGCCGGGGACTAGCGGAAACAGATACGCAGTATTTT. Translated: CASSRGLAETDTQYF.

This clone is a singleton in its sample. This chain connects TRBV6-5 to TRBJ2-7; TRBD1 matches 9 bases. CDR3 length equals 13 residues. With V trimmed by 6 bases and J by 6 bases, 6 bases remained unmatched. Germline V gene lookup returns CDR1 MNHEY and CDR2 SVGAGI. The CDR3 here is CASSQGTGLEQYF. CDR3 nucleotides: TGTGCCAGCAGCCAGGGGACAGGGCTCGAGCAGTACTTC.

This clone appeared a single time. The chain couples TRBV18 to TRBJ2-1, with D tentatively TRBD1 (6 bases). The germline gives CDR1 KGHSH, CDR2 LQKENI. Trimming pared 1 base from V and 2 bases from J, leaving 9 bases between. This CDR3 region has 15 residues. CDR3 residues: CASSPQQGTYNEQFF. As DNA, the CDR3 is TGTGCCAGCTCACCACAGCAGGGGACCTACAATGAGCAGTTCTTC.

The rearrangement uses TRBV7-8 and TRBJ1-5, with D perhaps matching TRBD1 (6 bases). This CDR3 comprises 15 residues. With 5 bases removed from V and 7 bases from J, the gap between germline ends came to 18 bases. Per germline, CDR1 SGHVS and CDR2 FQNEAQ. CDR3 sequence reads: CASSAWDRQGQPQHF. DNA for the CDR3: TGTGCCAGCAGCGCCTGGGACCGGCAGGGGCAGCCCCAGCATTTT.

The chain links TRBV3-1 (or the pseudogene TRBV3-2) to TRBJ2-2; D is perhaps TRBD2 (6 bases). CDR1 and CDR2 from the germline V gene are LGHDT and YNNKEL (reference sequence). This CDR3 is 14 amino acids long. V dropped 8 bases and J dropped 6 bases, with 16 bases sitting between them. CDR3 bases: TGTGCCAGCCGATATGGGGAGGTAGCCGGGGAGCTGTTTTTT. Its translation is CASRYGEVAGELFF.

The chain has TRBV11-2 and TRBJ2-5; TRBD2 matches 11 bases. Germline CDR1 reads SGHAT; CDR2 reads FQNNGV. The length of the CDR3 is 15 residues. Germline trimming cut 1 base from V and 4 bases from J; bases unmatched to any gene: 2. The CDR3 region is CASSLGGLAGETQYF. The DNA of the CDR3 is TGTGCCAGCAGCTTAGGCGGACTAGCGGGAGAGACCCAGTACTTC.

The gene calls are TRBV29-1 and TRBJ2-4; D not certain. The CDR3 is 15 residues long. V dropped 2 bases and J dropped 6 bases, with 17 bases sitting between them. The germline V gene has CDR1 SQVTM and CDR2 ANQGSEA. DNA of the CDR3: TGCAGCGTTGAAAGACGGCATGGCCGCGGAAACATTCAGTACTTC. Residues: CSVERRHGRGNIQYF.

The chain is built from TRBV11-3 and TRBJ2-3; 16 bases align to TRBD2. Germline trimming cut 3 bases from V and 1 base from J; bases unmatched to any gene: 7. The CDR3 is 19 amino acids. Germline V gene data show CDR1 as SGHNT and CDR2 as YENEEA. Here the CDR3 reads CASSLGLAGGVLGTDTQYF. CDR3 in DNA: TGTGCCAGCAGCTTGGGACTAGCGGGAGGGGTCTTGGGCACAGATACGCAGTATTTT.

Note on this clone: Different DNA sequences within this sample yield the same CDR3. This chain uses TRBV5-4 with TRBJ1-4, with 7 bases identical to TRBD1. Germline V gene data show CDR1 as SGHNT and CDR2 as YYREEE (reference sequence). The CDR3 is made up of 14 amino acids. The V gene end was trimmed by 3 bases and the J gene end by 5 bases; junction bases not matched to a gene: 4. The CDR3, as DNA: TGTGCCAGCAGCTCCGGGACAGTAAATGAAAAACTGTTTTTT. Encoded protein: CASSSGTVNEKLFF. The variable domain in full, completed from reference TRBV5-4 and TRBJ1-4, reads ETGVTQSPTHLIKTRGQQVTLRCSSQSGHNTVSWYQQALGQGPQFIFQYYREEENGRGNFPPRFSGLQFPNYSSELNVNALELDDSALYLCASSSGTVNEKLFFGSGTQLSVL.

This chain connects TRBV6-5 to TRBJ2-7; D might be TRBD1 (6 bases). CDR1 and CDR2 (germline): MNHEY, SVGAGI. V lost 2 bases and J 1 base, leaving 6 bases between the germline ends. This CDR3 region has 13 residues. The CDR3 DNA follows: TGTGCCAGCAGTTACCAGGGGTCCTACGAGCAGTACTTC. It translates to CASSYQGSYEQYF.

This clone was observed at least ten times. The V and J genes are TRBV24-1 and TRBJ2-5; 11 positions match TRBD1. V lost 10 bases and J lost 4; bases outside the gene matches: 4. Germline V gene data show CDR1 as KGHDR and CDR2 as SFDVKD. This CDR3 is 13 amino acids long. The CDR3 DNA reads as TGTGCCACGGACAGGGGGCCAGGAGAGACCCAGTACTTC. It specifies CATDRGPGETQYF.

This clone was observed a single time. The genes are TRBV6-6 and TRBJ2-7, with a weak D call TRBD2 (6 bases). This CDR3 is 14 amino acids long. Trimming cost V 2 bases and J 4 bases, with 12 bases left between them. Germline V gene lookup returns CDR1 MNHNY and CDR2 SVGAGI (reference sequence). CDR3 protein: CASSYRGLKYEQYF. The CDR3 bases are TGTGCCAGCAGTTACCGCGGACTAAAATACGAGCAGTACTTC.

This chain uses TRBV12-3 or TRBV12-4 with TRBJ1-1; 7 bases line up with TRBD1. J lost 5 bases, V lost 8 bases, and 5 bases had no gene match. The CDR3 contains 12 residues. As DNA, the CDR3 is TGTGCCAGCGGTCGACAGGGAACTGAAGCTTTCTTT. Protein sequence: CASGRQGTEAFF.

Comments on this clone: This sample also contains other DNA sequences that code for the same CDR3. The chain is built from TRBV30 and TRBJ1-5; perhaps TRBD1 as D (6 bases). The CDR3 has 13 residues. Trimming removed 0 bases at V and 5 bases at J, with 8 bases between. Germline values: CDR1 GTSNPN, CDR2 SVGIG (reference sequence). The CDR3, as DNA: TGTGCCTGGAGTGTACAGGGCGATCAGCCCCAGCATTTT. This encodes CAWSVQGDQPQHF.

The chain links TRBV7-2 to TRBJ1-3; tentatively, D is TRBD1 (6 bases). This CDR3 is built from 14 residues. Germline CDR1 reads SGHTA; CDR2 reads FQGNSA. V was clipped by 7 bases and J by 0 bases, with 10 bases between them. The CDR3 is CASTSQGSGNTIYF. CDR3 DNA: TGTGCCAGCACCTCACAGGGCTCTGGAAACACCATATATTTT.

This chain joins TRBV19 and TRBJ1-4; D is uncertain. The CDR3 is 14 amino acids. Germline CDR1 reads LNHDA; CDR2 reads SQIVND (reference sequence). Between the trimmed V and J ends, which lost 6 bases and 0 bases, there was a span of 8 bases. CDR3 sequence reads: CASRTPSTNEKLFF. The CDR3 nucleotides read TGTGCCAGTAGGACACCATCAACTAATGAAAAACTGTTTTTT.

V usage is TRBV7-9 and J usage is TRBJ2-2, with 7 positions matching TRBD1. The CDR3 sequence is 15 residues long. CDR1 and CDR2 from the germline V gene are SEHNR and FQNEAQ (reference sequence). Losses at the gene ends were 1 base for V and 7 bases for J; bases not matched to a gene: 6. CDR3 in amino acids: CASSLVGTVGGELFF. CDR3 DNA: TGTGCCAGCAGCTTAGTGGGGACAGTCGGCGGGGAGCTGTTTTTT.

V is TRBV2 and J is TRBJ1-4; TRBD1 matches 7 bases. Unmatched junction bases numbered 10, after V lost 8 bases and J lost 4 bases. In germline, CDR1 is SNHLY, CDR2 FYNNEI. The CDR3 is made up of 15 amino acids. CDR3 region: CASFGLGQINEKLFF. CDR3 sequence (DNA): TGTGCCAGCTTCGGTTTGGGACAGATTAATGAAAAACTGTTTTTT.

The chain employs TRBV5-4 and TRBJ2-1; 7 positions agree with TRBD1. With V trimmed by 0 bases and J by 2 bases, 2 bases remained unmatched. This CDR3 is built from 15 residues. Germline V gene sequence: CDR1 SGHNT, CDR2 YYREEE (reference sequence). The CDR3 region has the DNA TGTGCCAGCAGCTTGGAAGGACAGGCCTACAATGAGCAGTTCTTC. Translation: CASSLEGQAYNEQFF.

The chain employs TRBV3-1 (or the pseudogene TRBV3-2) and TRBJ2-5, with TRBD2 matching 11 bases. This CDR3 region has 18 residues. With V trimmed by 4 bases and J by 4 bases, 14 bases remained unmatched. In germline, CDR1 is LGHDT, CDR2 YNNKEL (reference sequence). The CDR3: CASSPRGPTSGSGETQYF. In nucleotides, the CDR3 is TGTGCCAGCAGCCCCCGCGGCCCTACTAGCGGGAGTGGAGAGACCCAGTACTTC.

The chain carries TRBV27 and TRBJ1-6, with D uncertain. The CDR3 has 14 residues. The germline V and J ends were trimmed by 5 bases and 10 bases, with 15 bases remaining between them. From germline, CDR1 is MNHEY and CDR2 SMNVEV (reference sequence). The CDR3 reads CASSPQVRFSPLHF. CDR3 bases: TGTGCCAGCAGTCCCCAAGTGAGGTTCTCACCCCTCCACTTT.

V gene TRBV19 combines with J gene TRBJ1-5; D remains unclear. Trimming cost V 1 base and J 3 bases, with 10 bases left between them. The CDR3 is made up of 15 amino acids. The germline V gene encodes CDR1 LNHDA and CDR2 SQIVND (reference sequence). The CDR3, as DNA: TGTGCCAGTAGTATAGGAGGGAGCCCCAATCAGCCCCAGCATTTT. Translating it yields CASSIGGSPNQPQHF.

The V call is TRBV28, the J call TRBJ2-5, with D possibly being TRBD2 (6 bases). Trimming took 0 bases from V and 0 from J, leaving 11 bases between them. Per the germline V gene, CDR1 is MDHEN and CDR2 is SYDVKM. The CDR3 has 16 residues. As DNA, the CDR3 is TGTGCCAGCAGTTTATGGGAGGGGCAGAACCAAGAGACCCAGTACTTC. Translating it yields CASSLWEGQNQETQYF.

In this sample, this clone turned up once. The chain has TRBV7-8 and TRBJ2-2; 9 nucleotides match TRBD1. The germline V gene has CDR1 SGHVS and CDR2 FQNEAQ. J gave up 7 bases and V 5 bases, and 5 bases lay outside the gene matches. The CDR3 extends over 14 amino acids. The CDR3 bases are TGTGCCAGCAGCCTCGGGACAGGGCACGGGGAGCTGTTTTTT. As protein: CASSLGTGHGELFF.

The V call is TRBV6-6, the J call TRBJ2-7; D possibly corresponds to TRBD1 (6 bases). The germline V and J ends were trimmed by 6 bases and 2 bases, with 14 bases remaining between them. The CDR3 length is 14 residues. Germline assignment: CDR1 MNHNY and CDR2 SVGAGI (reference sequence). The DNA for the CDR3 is TGTGCCAGCAGATTCCGGGACACAGCCTACGAGCAGTACTTC. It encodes CASRFRDTAYEQYF.

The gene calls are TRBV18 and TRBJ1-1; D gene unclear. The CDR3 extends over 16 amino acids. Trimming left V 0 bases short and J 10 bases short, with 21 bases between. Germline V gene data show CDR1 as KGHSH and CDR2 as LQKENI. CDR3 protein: CASSPPQVRGRYRAFF. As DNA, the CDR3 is TGTGCCAGCTCACCACCTCAAGTACGTGGGCGTTATCGAGCTTTCTTT.